Only a few counts were recorded for the clone carrying this TCR beta chain. Its antigen is as yet unknown. The source of the sample is a study of T cells in Graves' hyperthyroidism and ophthalmopathy. General study findings and limits: In blood, most of the thyroid clonotypes expanded above 0.001 were also present. Stable hyperthyroidism and ophthalmopathy were separated using 13 V-J signatures.

There were TCR beta CDR3 regions amplified from RNA transcripts. An initial round of RT-PCR targeting the TCR CDR3 relied on the HTBI primer set. TCRdb reprocessed the multiplex PCR reads with MiXCR, giving one entry per CDR3 protein. The repertoire holds hundreds of thousands of distinct CDR3 sequences, more than 20% seen once, with under 35% in the top ten. The CDR3 is made up of 13 amino acids. Germline V gene data show CDR1 as MDHEN and CDR2 as SYDVKM. J gave up 5 bases and V 4 bases, and 4 bases lay outside the gene matches. The V call is TRBV28, the J call TRBJ2-7, with 8 bases lining up with TRBD1. The source material was blood. This receptor was taken from a man aged 25-40 years with Graves' ophthalmopathy. CDR3 coding DNA: TGTGCCAGCAGTTCCAGGGGGCTAGACGAGCAGTACTTC. Protein sequence: CASSSRGLDEQYF.